A selection of T cell receptor beta chains follows, all from one sample in a study of beta chain features in type 1 diabetes. Sequencing was performed with immunoSEQ multiplex PCR; in TCRdb, only in-frame clones are kept and a portion is missing. This sample yields 95,000 to 150,000 clones, of which about a sixth are seen a single time; about 2.1% belongs to the top ten. Specimen: central memory CD4+ T cells from blood. These receptors were obtained from a man aged 25 to 40 with type 1 diabetes. Each CDR3 is given with its conserved first and last residue. D genes are given only for firm matches. Some rows mark clone size as missing; the rest say once, few, many or name a class of expanded clone.

j_gene: TRBJ2-6
abundance: few
len: 18
d_gene: .
v_gene: TRBV27
CDR3aa: CASSLSGRGFSGANVLTF
CDR3nt: TGTGCCAGCAGTTTATCGGGACGGGGGTTCTCTGGGGCCAACGTCCTGACTTTC

j_gene: TRBJ2-7
abundance: .
len: 13
d_gene: .
v_gene: TRBV7-2
CDR3aa: CASSLTYSLEQYF
CDR3nt: TGTGCCAGCAGCTTAACGTACAGTCTCGAGCAGTACTTC

j_gene: TRBJ1-6
abundance: few
len: 15
d_gene: TRBD1
v_gene: TRBV25-1
CDR3aa: CASSAQGREGSPLHF
CDR3nt: TGTGCCAGCAGTGCACAGGGGAGAGAAGGATCACCCCTCCACTTT

j_gene: TRBJ2-2
abundance: .
len: 15
d_gene: .
v_gene: TRBV30
CDR3aa: CAWSVGAVYTGELFF
CDR3nt: TGTGCCTGGAGTGTAGGGGCGGTTTACACCGGGGAGCTGTTTTTT

j_gene: TRBJ2-7
abundance: few
len: 13
d_gene: .
v_gene: TRBV5-1
CDR3aa: CASSPGHGYEQYF
CDR3nt: TGCGCCAGCAGCCCGGGACACGGCTACGAGCAGTACTTC

j_gene: TRBJ1-5
abundance: .
len: 10
d_gene: .
v_gene: TRBV29-1
CDR3aa: CSVGSQPQHF
CDR3nt: TGCAGCGTTGGTTCTCAGCCCCAGCATTTT

j_gene: TRBJ1-5
abundance: .
len: 13
d_gene: .
v_gene: TRBV5-1
CDR3aa: CASSLRGNQPQHF
CDR3nt: TGCGCCAGCAGCTTAAGGGGCAATCAGCCCCAGCATTTT

j_gene: TRBJ1-2
abundance: few
len: 13
d_gene: .
v_gene: TRBV6-1
CDR3aa: CASSELLGNGYTF
CDR3nt: TGTGCCAGCAGTGAATTGCTAGGGAATGGCTACACCTTC

j_gene: TRBJ2-3
abundance: .
len: 15
d_gene: .
v_gene: TRBV4-3
CDR3aa: CASSQEHDTRRTQYF
CDR3nt: TGCGCCAGCAGCCAAGAACATGACACACGGCGTACGCAGTATTTT

j_gene: TRBJ2-7
abundance: .
len: 15
d_gene: .
v_gene: TRBV5-4
CDR3aa: CASSVKTGGKDEQYF
CDR3nt: TGTGCCAGCAGCGTTAAGACAGGAGGGAAAGACGAGCAGTACTTC

j_gene: TRBJ1-4
abundance: .
len: 15
d_gene: .
v_gene: TRBV5-1
CDR3aa: CASSAGDTTNEKLFF
CDR3nt: TGCGCCAGCAGTGCAGGCGACACAACTAATGAAAAACTGTTTTTT

j_gene: TRBJ2-2
abundance: .
len: 16
d_gene: TRBD1
v_gene: TRBV7-2
CDR3aa: CASRLGGTGNTGELFF
CDR3nt: TGTGCCAGCAGGTTGGGCGGGACAGGGAATACCGGGGAGCTGTTTTTT

j_gene: TRBJ2-7
abundance: .
len: 16
d_gene: TRBD1
v_gene: TRBV6-5
CDR3aa: CASSYPTGTGNYEQYF
CDR3nt: TGTGCCAGCAGTTACCCTACCGGGACAGGGAACTACGAGCAGTACTTC

j_gene: TRBJ2-3
abundance: .
len: 14
d_gene: .
v_gene: TRBV5-1
CDR3aa: CASSSAGGTDTQYF
CDR3nt: TGCGCCAGCAGCTCGGCGGGCGGCACAGATACGCAGTATTTT

j_gene: TRBJ2-7
abundance: .
len: 13
d_gene: .
v_gene: TRBV27
CDR3aa: CASSFQSSYEQYF
CDR3nt: TGTGCCAGCAGTTTCCAAAGCTCCTACGAGCAGTACTTC

j_gene: TRBJ1-2
abundance: .
len: 15
d_gene: TRBD1
v_gene: TRBV2
CDR3aa: CASSGRTGEYYGYTF
CDR3nt: TGTGCCAGCAGTGGTAGGACAGGGGAATACTATGGCTACACCTTC

j_gene: TRBJ2-1
abundance: many
len: 12
d_gene: .
v_gene: TRBV5-1
CDR3aa: CASSPLNHEQFF
CDR3nt: TGCGCCAGCAGCCCCCTAAACCATGAGCAGTTCTTC

j_gene: TRBJ2-5
abundance: .
len: 14
d_gene: TRBD1
v_gene: TRBV6-6
CDR3aa: CASSSGQGVETQYF
CDR3nt: TGTGCCAGCAGTTCGGGACAGGGGGTCGAGACCCAGTACTTC

j_gene: TRBJ2-5
abundance: few
len: 16
d_gene: TRBD1
v_gene: TRBV2
CDR3aa: CASSWGPGQGEETQYF
CDR3nt: TGTGCCAGCAGTTGGGGCCCAGGACAGGGAGAAGAGACCCAGTACTTC

j_gene: TRBJ2-3
abundance: few
len: 15
d_gene: TRBD2
v_gene: TRBV29-1
CDR3aa: CSVEGLAGDLYTQYF
CDR3nt: TGCAGCGTGGAGGGACTAGCGGGGGACCTCTATACGCAGTATTTT

j_gene: TRBJ2-1
abundance: few
len: 18
d_gene: .
v_gene: TRBV7-2
CDR3aa: CASSLVGRGLSSYNEQFF
CDR3nt: TGTGCCAGCAGCTTAGTCGGCAGGGGATTAAGCTCCTACAATGAGCAGTTCTTC

j_gene: TRBJ1-1
abundance: few
len: 14
d_gene: TRBD1
v_gene: TRBV7-3
CDR3aa: CASSPGTASSRAFF
CDR3nt: TGTGCCAGCAGCCCAGGGACAGCGTCTTCCAGGGCTTTCTTT

j_gene: TRBJ2-1
abundance: .
len: 13
d_gene: TRBD1
v_gene: TRBV4-3
CDR3aa: CASSLVRQGKQFF
CDR3nt: TGCGCCAGCAGCCTAGTAAGACAGGGGAAGCAGTTCTTC

j_gene: TRBJ1-1
abundance: .
len: 12
d_gene: .
v_gene: TRBV5-6
CDR3aa: CASSLEDNEAFF
CDR3nt: TGTGCCAGCAGCTTAGAGGACAACGAAGCTTTCTTT

j_gene: TRBJ2-1
abundance: .
len: 15
d_gene: .
v_gene: TRBV7-2
CDR3aa: CASSPAAESYNEQFF
CDR3nt: TGTGCCAGCAGCCCAGCAGCGGAGTCCTACAATGAGCAGTTCTTC

j_gene: TRBJ2-5
abundance: few
len: 15
d_gene: TRBD2
v_gene: TRBV5-4
CDR3aa: CASSGAGGPQETQYF
CDR3nt: TGTGCCAGCAGCGGGGCGGGGGGACCCCAAGAGACCCAGTACTTC

j_gene: TRBJ2-7
abundance: .
len: 11
d_gene: .
v_gene: TRBV20-1
CDR3aa: CSARNNYEQYF
CDR3nt: TGCAGTGCTAGAAATAACTACGAGCAGTACTTC

j_gene: TRBJ2-5
abundance: .
len: 15
d_gene: .
v_gene: TRBV6-5
CDR3aa: CASSPGSKAGETQYF
CDR3nt: TGTGCCAGCAGTCCGGGAAGTAAGGCGGGGGAGACCCAGTACTTC

j_gene: TRBJ2-2
abundance: many
len: 12
d_gene: .
v_gene: TRBV9
CDR3aa: CASSRQVGELFF
CDR3nt: TGTGCCAGCAGCCGACAGGTCGGGGAGCTGTTTTTT

j_gene: TRBJ1-4
abundance: .
len: 12
d_gene: .
v_gene: TRBV6-1
CDR3aa: CASSYDREKLFF
CDR3nt: TGTGCCAGCAGTTATGACAGGGAAAAACTGTTTTTT

j_gene: TRBJ1-4
abundance: .
len: 15
d_gene: .
v_gene: TRBV7-9
CDR3aa: CATQQGATFNEKLFF
CDR3nt: TGTGCCACCCAGCAGGGAGCAACCTTTAATGAAAAACTGTTTTTT

j_gene: TRBJ1-3
abundance: once
len: 14
d_gene: .
v_gene: TRBV30
CDR3aa: CACPTAVSGNTIYF
CDR3nt: TGTGCCTGCCCGACAGCTGTCTCTGGAAACACCATATATTTT

j_gene: TRBJ2-2
abundance: few
len: 14
d_gene: .
v_gene: TRBV2
CDR3aa: CASSDRSTSGELFF
CDR3nt: TGTGCCAGCAGTGACAGATCAACGTCCGGGGAGCTGTTTTTT

j_gene: TRBJ2-2
abundance: few
len: 14
d_gene: TRBD2
v_gene: TRBV29-1
CDR3aa: CSAGTSGFTGELFF
CDR3nt: TGCAGCGCCGGGACTAGCGGGTTCACCGGGGAGCTGTTTTTT

j_gene: TRBJ2-1
abundance: .
len: 16
d_gene: TRBD2
v_gene: TRBV7-2
CDR3aa: CASSLDSSGGSNEQFF
CDR3nt: TGTGCCAGCAGCTTAGATAGTAGCGGGGGAAGCAATGAGCAGTTCTTC

j_gene: TRBJ2-7
abundance: .
len: 14
d_gene: .
v_gene: TRBV7-2
CDR3aa: CASSLAGRIYEQYF
CDR3nt: TGTGCCAGCAGCTTGGCGGGACGGATCTACGAGCAGTACTTC

j_gene: TRBJ1-2
abundance: .
len: 14
d_gene: .
v_gene: TRBV18
CDR3aa: CASSPSGENYGYTF
CDR3nt: TGTGCCAGCTCACCCTCGGGGGAAAACTATGGCTACACCTTC

j_gene: TRBJ2-1
abundance: .
len: 15
d_gene: .
v_gene: TRBV6-5
CDR3aa: CASSPNWDTHNEQFF
CDR3nt: TGTGCCAGCAGTCCCAACTGGGACACCCACAATGAGCAGTTCTTC

j_gene: TRBJ2-5
abundance: few
len: 15
d_gene: .
v_gene: TRBV7-2
CDR3aa: CASSLGTVFQETQYF
CDR3nt: TGTGCCAGCAGCTTAGGCACAGTTTTCCAAGAGACCCAGTACTTC

j_gene: TRBJ2-5
abundance: .
len: 13
d_gene: TRBD2
v_gene: TRBV5-1
CDR3aa: CASSLTSSETQYF
CDR3nt: TGCGCCAGCAGCCTGACTAGCTCAGAGACCCAGTACTTC

j_gene: TRBJ1-2
abundance: few
len: 14
d_gene: .
v_gene: TRBV4-3
CDR3aa: CASSQVGADYGYTF
CDR3nt: TGCGCCAGCAGCCAAGTCGGAGCGGACTATGGCTACACCTTC

j_gene: TRBJ2-3
abundance: few
len: 13
d_gene: .
v_gene: TRBV7-2
CDR3aa: CASSLWGSDTQYF
CDR3nt: TGTGCCAGCAGCTTATGGGGATCCGATACGCAGTATTTT

j_gene: TRBJ2-3
abundance: few
len: 15
d_gene: .
v_gene: TRBV6-1
CDR3aa: CASSEVPTAPDTQYF
CDR3nt: TGTGCCAGCAGTGAAGTGCCGACAGCCCCAGATACGCAGTATTTT

j_gene: TRBJ1-1
abundance: once
len: 11
d_gene: .
v_gene: TRBV6-6
CDR3aa: CASRADTEAFF
CDR3nt: TGTGCCAGCAGAGCCGACACTGAAGCTTTCTTT

j_gene: TRBJ1-1
abundance: few
len: 14
d_gene: .
v_gene: TRBV15
CDR3aa: CATSRPGVNTEAFF
CDR3nt: TGTGCCACCAGCAGACCCGGGGTTAACACTGAAGCTTTCTTT

j_gene: TRBJ2-4
abundance: few
len: 13
d_gene: .
v_gene: TRBV18
CDR3aa: CASSPDSQNIQYF
CDR3nt: TGTGCCAGCTCACCCGACAGCCAAAACATTCAGTACTTC

j_gene: TRBJ2-7
abundance: .
len: 15
d_gene: TRBD1
v_gene: TRBV7-2
CDR3aa: CASNSGQGISYEQYF
CDR3nt: TGTGCCAGCAATTCGGGACAGGGTATCTCCTACGAGCAGTACTTC

j_gene: TRBJ2-5
abundance: .
len: 17
d_gene: TRBD2
v_gene: TRBV11-3
CDR3aa: CASSPGLAGGTGETQYF
CDR3nt: TGTGCCAGCAGCCCAGGACTAGCGGGGGGGACCGGAGAGACCCAGTACTTC

j_gene: TRBJ2-7
abundance: few
len: 19
d_gene: .
v_gene: TRBV29-1
CDR3aa: CSVEDRNIRTAQSSYEQYF
CDR3nt: TGCAGCGTTGAAGATAGGAATATTCGGACAGCCCAGAGCTCCTACGAGCAGTACTTC

j_gene: TRBJ2-1
abundance: .
len: 16
d_gene: .
v_gene: TRBV2
CDR3aa: CARTTNGDGPYNEQFF
CDR3nt: TGTGCCAGAACAACAAACGGGGACGGGCCCTACAATGAGCAGTTCTTC

j_gene: TRBJ2-5
abundance: .
len: 14
d_gene: .
v_gene: TRBV28
CDR3aa: CASSLRQFQETQYF
CDR3nt: TGTGCCAGCAGTTTAAGACAGTTCCAAGAGACCCAGTACTTC

j_gene: TRBJ2-7
abundance: .
len: 12
d_gene: .
v_gene: TRBV6-5
CDR3aa: CASRGGAYEQYF
CDR3nt: TGTGCCAGCAGAGGGGGAGCTTACGAGCAGTACTTC

j_gene: TRBJ2-5
abundance: few
len: 14
d_gene: .
v_gene: TRBV9
CDR3aa: CASSVATTQETQYF
CDR3nt: TGTGCCAGCAGCGTAGCAACTACCCAAGAGACCCAGTACTTC

j_gene: TRBJ2-3
abundance: .
len: 15
d_gene: TRBD1
v_gene: TRBV11-3
CDR3aa: CASSKRTGHTDTQYF
CDR3nt: TGTGCCAGCAGCAAAAGGACAGGGCACACAGATACGCAGTATTTT

j_gene: TRBJ2-1
abundance: few
len: 15
d_gene: TRBD2
v_gene: TRBV7-2
CDR3aa: CASSSPGLAMNEQFF
CDR3nt: TGTGCCAGCAGCTCCCCGGGACTAGCGATGAATGAGCAGTTCTTC